One and the same sample provided the 20 T cell receptor beta chains below, sequenced in a study of T-cell memory formation after mild COVID-19. A single record per CDR3 protein comes from TCRdb applying MiXCR to the 5' RACE reads. The sample lists about 140,000 distinct CDR3 sequences, roughly 15% occurring once. Sequenced sample: PBMCs or a T cell subset sorted from them (not recorded which). These receptors were obtained from an adult woman who had mild COVID-19 (a few samples of this study predate the infection). Cell type and time point are not known.

This clonotype appeared a few times. This chain connects TRBV29-1 to TRBJ1-5; D gene unclear. The ends were cut back, 6 bases at V and 2 bases at J, with 14 bases in the middle. This CDR3 has 14 amino acids. Germline V CDR1 and CDR2: SQVTM, ANQGSEA. The CDR3 sequence is CSVPVGSGNQPQHF. In DNA form, the CDR3 reads TGCAGCGTCCCCGTTGGGTCTGGCAATCAGCCCCAGCATTTT. The full variable domain, its missing parts supplied by reference TRBV29-1 and TRBJ1-5, is SAVISQKPSRDICQRGTSLTIQCQVDSQVTMMFWYRQQPGQSLTLIATANQGSEATYESGFVIDKFPISRPNLTFSTLTVSNMSPEDSSIYLCSVPVGSGNQPQHFGDGTRLSIL.

The chain combines TRBV7-2 with TRBJ2-7; 7 bases line up with TRBD2. The germline V gene encodes CDR1 SGHTA and CDR2 FQGNSA. This CDR3 contains 13 residues. Trimming removed 5 bases from V and 6 bases from J; junction bases left unmatched: 7. The CDR3 is CASSDRGVSEQYF. The CDR3 DNA reads as TGTGCCAGCAGCGATCGGGGGGTGAGCGAGCAGTACTTC.

This clonotype came up a few times. The V and J genes are TRBV25-1 and TRBJ2-3, with D unclear. The CDR3 contains 17 residues. V lost 3 bases to trimming and J lost 0 bases, with 16 bases between them. Per the germline V gene, CDR1 is MGHDK and CDR2 is SYGVNS. CDR3 DNA: TGTGCCAGCAGTGATCATCAGACCCCTGCTAGCACAGATACGCAGTATTTT. Amino acids: CASSDHQTPASTDTQYF.

This clonotype appeared many times. This chain uses TRBV30 with TRBJ2-7; TRBD2 matches at 9 bases. The germline CDR1 and CDR2 sequences are GTSNPN and SVGIG (reference sequence). J gave up 7 bases and V 0 bases, and 13 bases lay outside the gene matches. CDR3 size: 16 residues. The DNA for the CDR3 is TGTGCCTGGAGTGTCGGAGCAGGCGGGGGGGCAAGGGAGCAGTACTTC. Translating gives CAWSVGAGGGAREQYF.

The chain is built from TRBV29-1 and TRBJ2-1, with D perhaps given as TRBD1 or TRBD2 (5 bases each). Germline V lookup: CDR1 SQVTM, CDR2 ANQGSEA. The CDR3 spans 17 residues. The V end lost 7 bases, the J end lost 2 bases, and 24 bases lay between the germline ends. In nucleotides, the CDR3 is TGCAGCGCGCCCTCGGTGTTGAGGGGTCCCACCTACAATGAGCAGTTCTTC. Translated: CSAPSVLRGPTYNEQFF.

The rearrangement links TRBV2 to TRBJ2-3; 8 bases are a match to TRBD2. The length of the CDR3 is 14 residues. Germline V gives CDR1 SNHLY, CDR2 FYNNEI. Germline trimming cut 3 bases from V and 3 bases from J; bases unmatched to any gene: 2. The CDR3: CASSDGRGTDTQYF. Written as DNA, the CDR3 is TGTGCCAGCAGTGACGGGAGGGGGACAGATACGCAGTATTTT.

This clonotype was seen a few times. V gene TRBV5-1 combines with J gene TRBJ1-1; D remains unclear. Looked up from germline, CDR1 is SGHRS and CDR2 is YFSETQ. V dropped 4 bases and J dropped 7 bases, with 17 bases sitting between them. The CDR3 runs 14 residues. The DNA for the CDR3 is TGCGCCAGCAGCGCACTCGGAATTTTCGGTGAAGCTTTCTTT. Residues: CASSALGIFGEAFF.

This rearrangement joins TRBV11-3 to TRBJ1-1, with D possibly TRBD1 on 6 matching bases. Germline CDR1 is SGHNT and CDR2 is YENEEA. Trimming cost V 1 base and J 6 bases, with 15 bases left between them. The CDR3 spans 15 residues. The CDR3 here is CASSLGGRQVSEAFF. The CDR3 DNA reads TGTGCCAGCAGCTTAGGGGGAAGACAGGTTTCTGAAGCTTTCTTT.

This clonotype was recorded a few times. The CDR3 reads CASSVPQANTGELFF. In DNA, the CDR3 is TGTGCCAGCAGCGTACCCCAGGCCAACACCGGGGAGCTGTTTTTT. The genes are TRBV9 and TRBJ2-2; the D is unclear. With 1 base removed from V and 2 bases from J, the gap between germline ends came to 9 bases. The CDR3 runs to 15 residues. Germline CDR1 reads SGDLS; CDR2 reads YYNGEE.

The chain employs TRBV4-1 and TRBJ1-1; D gene uncertain. Trimming shortened V by 1 base and J by 2 bases, and 8 bases separated the two germline ends. This CDR3 comprises 14 residues. Germline V gene lookup returns CDR1 MGHRA and CDR2 YSYEKL. CDR3 sequence reads: CASSQAGYNTEAFF. Written as DNA, the CDR3 is TGCGCCAGCAGCCAAGCGGGGTATAACACTGAAGCTTTCTTT.

This clonotype was picked up a small number of times. The V call is TRBV6-2 or TRBV6-3, the J call TRBJ2-1; tentatively, D is TRBD2 (5 bases). The CDR3 consists of 17 residues. The ends were cut back, 7 bases at V and 0 bases at J, with 19 bases in the middle. The germline gives CDR1 MNHEY, CDR2 SVGEGT. CDR3 sequence: CASNPLGAVLSYNEQFF. Written as DNA, the CDR3 is TGTGCCAGCAACCCTCTGGGAGCGGTCCTCTCCTACAATGAGCAGTTCTTC.

This clonotype has only a few counts. The chain combines TRBV12-3 or TRBV12-4 with TRBJ2-6; no clear D. This CDR3 is built from 13 residues. Deletions cut 2 bases from V and 4 bases from J, with 3 bases between. CDR3 loop: CASSLWGANVLTF. CDR3 nucleotides: TGTGCCAGCAGTTTATGGGGGGCCAACGTCCTGACTTTC.

In its sample, this clonotype was seen a few times. This rearrangement joins TRBV21-1 to TRBJ1-3; the table's D gene call, TRBD1, was not cross checked with the DNA. TRBV21-1 is annotated as a pseudogene. CDR3 length: 12 residues. CDR3 bases: TGTGCCAGAGGGGCATCTGGAAACACCATATATTTT. Translated: CARGASGNTIYF.

This chain uses TRBV7-9 with TRBJ2-7, with 9 bases fitting TRBD1. The CDR3 contains 14 residues. Losses at the gene ends were 7 bases for V and 3 bases for J; bases not matched to a gene: 7. Germline CDR1 reads SEHNR; CDR2 reads FQNEAQ (reference sequence). The chain's CDR3 is CASMDATGGYEQYF. CDR3 DNA: TGTGCCAGCATGGACGCGACAGGGGGCTACGAGCAGTACTTC.

This clonotype was counted at least ten times. The chain has TRBV7-6 and TRBJ2-1; D remains ambiguous. CDR1 and CDR2 (germline): SGHVS, FNYEAQ. The CDR3 is 13 amino acids. Deletions cut 0 bases from V and 6 bases from J, with 6 bases between. In DNA form, the CDR3 reads TGTGCCAGCAGCTTAGCGGCCCCCAATGAGCAGTTCTTC. Amino acids: CASSLAAPNEQFF.

This chain joins TRBV12-3 or TRBV12-4 and TRBJ2-5; no definite D call. The length of the CDR3 is 13 residues. V was clipped by 4 bases and J by 2 bases, with 8 bases between them. The CDR3 nucleotides are TGTGCCAGCAGTTGGCGTAGACAAGAGACCCAGTACTTC. It encodes CASSWRRQETQYF.

V gene TRBV9 combines with J gene TRBJ2-6; D remains ambiguous. The CDR3 is 15 residues long. Germline values: CDR1 SGDLS, CDR2 YYNGEE. Deletions cut 0 bases from V and 0 bases from J, with 4 bases between. The CDR3 spells CASSVGDSGANVLTF. The DNA for the CDR3 is TGTGCCAGCAGCGTAGGTGACTCTGGGGCCAACGTCCTGACTTTC.

The V and J genes are TRBV7-9 and TRBJ1-5, with D perhaps matching TRBD1 (6 bases). The CDR3 totals 16 residues. The V gene lost 1 base and the J gene lost 0 bases, with 10 bases spanning the gap. Germline lookup yields CDR1 SEHNR and CDR2 FQNEAQ (reference sequence). CDR3: CASSLGGGGSNQPQHF. DNA for the CDR3: TGTGCCAGCAGCTTAGGCGGGGGCGGTAGCAATCAGCCCCAGCATTTT.

This sequence joins TRBV4-2 and TRBJ2-7; 7 positions agree with TRBD2. V shed 1 base, J shed 1 base, and the junction held 10 bases outside the gene matches. Germline loops: CDR1 LGHNA, CDR2 YNFKEQ. The CDR3 is made up of 17 amino acids. The CDR3 sequence: CASSQVEGGSGSYEQYF. The CDR3 region has the DNA TGTGCCAGCAGCCAAGTGGAAGGCGGGAGTGGGTCCTACGAGCAGTACTTC.

The chain combines TRBV10-3 with TRBJ2-1; 9 nucleotides line up with TRBD2. The CDR3 is 17 residues long. Losses at the gene ends were 3 bases for V and 8 bases for J; bases not matched to a gene: 14. CDR1 is ENHRY and CDR2 is SYGVKD in the germline V gene. This CDR3 is CAISDSGTSTTTDEQFF. DNA of the CDR3: TGTGCCATCAGTGATTCCGGGACTAGCACTACCACAGATGAGCAGTTCTTC.